The rows below give T cell receptor beta chains drawn from one sample of a study of blood T cell repertoires in COVID-19. Method: immunoSEQ multiplex PCR; TCRdb's copy keeps in-frame clones and lacks some. In the table there are roughly 180,000 clones, about 84% of which are singletons. Sequenced: peripheral blood. Receptor source: a woman between 25 and 40 years old with acute or convalescent COVID-19. Both conserved end residues are part of each CDR3. Fields, in order: V gene, D gene, J gene, clone size, CDR3 protein, CDR3 DNA. A D gene is named only where the DNA matches it firmly. Only some rows state a clone size, as once, few, many or a class for expanded clones.

TRBV7-3	TRBD1	TRBJ1-1	few	CASSADRAGEAFF	TGTGCCAGCAGCGCAGACAGGGCCGGTGAAGCTTTCTTT
TRBV11-3	TRBD2	TRBJ2-2	-	CASSLAGTSTQNTGELFF	TGTGCCAGCAGCTTAGCCGGGACTAGCACCCAGAACACCGGGGAGCTGTTTTTT
TRBV6-4	TRBD1	TRBJ2-3	-	CASSQVGQGAFTDTQYF	TGTGCCAGCAGTCAAGTAGGACAGGGGGCCTTCACAGATACGCAGTATTTT
TRBV4-3	TRBD2	TRBJ2-1	few	CASSQGDLSGGEYNEQFF	TGCGCCAGCAGCCAAGGTGATCTAAGCGGGGGGGAGTACAATGAGCAGTTCTTC
TRBV10-3	TRBD2	TRBJ2-3	-	CAIKGVGGPADTQYF	TGTGCCATCAAGGGTGTGGGAGGGCCGGCAGATACGCAGTATTTT
TRBV28	-	TRBJ2-4	-	CASSLRGGLQYF	TGTGCCAGCAGTTTGAGGGGGGGCCTTCAGTACTTC
TRBV12-3/TRBV12-4	-	TRBJ2-7	-	CASSPTVNEQYF	TGTGCCAGCAGCCCGACAGTCAACGAGCAGTACTTC
TRBV5-1	-	TRBJ1-5	-	CASSLAGNTNQPQHF	TGCGCCAGCAGCTTGGCCGGGAATACCAATCAGCCCCAGCATTTT
TRBV9	TRBD1	TRBJ2-2	-	CASRTPTGGDTGELFF	TGTGCCAGCAGAACACCGACAGGGGGTGACACCGGGGAGCTGTTTTTT
TRBV30	-	TRBJ2-1	-	CAWSGGQVLNNEQFF	TGTGCCTGGAGTGGGGGGCAGGTTTTGAACAATGAGCAGTTCTTC
TRBV7-9	-	TRBJ1-5	-	CASSLVADQPQHF	TGTGCCAGCAGCTTAGTAGCGGATCAGCCCCAGCATTTT
TRBV5-1	TRBD1	TRBJ1-5	few	CASSPGTGGFSNQPQHF	TGCGCCAGCAGCCCGGGGACAGGGGGCTTTAGCAATCAGCCCCAGCATTTT
TRBV9	-	TRBJ2-3	-	CASSVGSSIDTDTQYF	TGTGCCAGCAGCGTAGGTTCTTCGATAGACACAGATACGCAGTATTTT
TRBV28	-	TRBJ1-2	few	CASSQTTTSRSGYTF	TGTGCCAGCAGTCAGACGACAACGAGTCGATCGGGCTACACCTTC
TRBV27	TRBD1	TRBJ1-1	-	CASRTDRGFEMNTEAFF	TGTGCCAGCAGGACTGACAGGGGGTTTGAAATGAACACTGAAGCTTTCTTT
TRBV15	-	TRBJ2-3	few	CATWAPSTDTQYF	TGTGCCACCTGGGCCCCAAGCACAGATACGCAGTATTTT
TRBV29-1	TRBD1	TRBJ1-1	-	CSESTGNRAFF	TGCAGCGAATCGACAGGGAACAGAGCTTTCTTT
TRBV3-1/TRBV3-2	-	TRBJ2-3	once	CASSQDKGLITDTQYF	TGTGCCAGCAGCCAAGATAAGGGACTGATCACAGATACGCAGTATTTT
TRBV19	-	TRBJ2-5	once	CASMTVKETQYF	TGTGCCAGTATGACAGTTAAAGAGACCCAGTACTTC
TRBV16	TRBD1	TRBJ2-7	-	CASSHARTGAYEQYF	TGTGCCAGCAGCCACGCAAGGACAGGGGCCTACGAGCAGTACTTC
TRBV28	TRBD2	TRBJ2-1	-	CASSRFLAGPSGEQFF	TGTGCCAGCAGTCGATTCCTAGCGGGACCCTCGGGTGAGCAGTTCTTC
TRBV27	-	TRBJ1-2	-	CASSFGFGINSGYTF	TGTGCCAGCAGTTTCGGTTTCGGGATTAATTCTGGCTACACCTTC
TRBV28	TRBD1	TRBJ1-4	few	CASSPTGSGEKLFF	TGTGCCAGCAGCCCGACAGGGTCCGGGGAAAAACTGTTTTTT
TRBV28	TRBD1	TRBJ1-4	-	CASILQGQGNEKLFF	TGTGCCAGCATCCTCCAAGGACAGGGAAATGAAAAACTGTTTTTT
TRBV4-1	-	TRBJ2-1	-	CASSQVPGASSYNEQFF	TGCGCCAGCAGCCAAGTCCCAGGGGCCAGCTCCTACAATGAGCAGTTCTTC
TRBV6-6	-	TRBJ2-5	-	CASSPGYPKETQYF	TGTGCCAGCAGTCCGGGATACCCGAAAGAGACCCAGTACTTC
TRBV6-5	-	TRBJ1-2	-	CASNGGFRRGYGYTF	TGTGCCAGCAACGGGGGGTTCAGGCGGGGCTATGGCTACACCTTC
TRBV27	-	TRBJ1-6	-	CASSLQGSPLHF	TGTGCCAGCAGTTTACAGGGTTCACCCCTCCACTTT
TRBV28	TRBD2	TRBJ2-3	-	CASSYAFESGGKDTQYF	TGTGCCAGCAGTTATGCGTTTGAAAGCGGGGGTAAGGATACGCAGTATTTT
TRBV7-2	TRBD2	TRBJ2-3	few	CASSFSGDTQYF	TGTGCCAGCAGCTTTAGCGGGGATACGCAGTATTTT
TRBV11-3	-	TRBJ2-1	-	CASSLDTGSTYNEQFF	TGTGCCAGCAGCTTAGACACAGGGTCCACCTACAATGAGCAGTTCTTC
TRBV9	TRBD2	TRBJ2-7	-	CASSPSGGSYEQYF	TGTGCCAGCAGCCCTAGCGGGGGGAGCTACGAGCAGTACTTC
TRBV27	TRBD1	TRBJ1-2	-	CASSWGQGYGYTF	TGTGCCAGCAGTTGGGGACAGGGCTATGGCTACACCTTC
TRBV7-2	TRBD2	TRBJ2-6	-	CASSLSPTSGTSGANVLTF	TGTGCCAGCAGCTTATCCCCGACTAGCGGAACCTCTGGGGCCAACGTCCTGACTTTC
TRBV5-6	-	TRBJ2-3	-	CASTAGRLDTQYF	TGTGCCAGCACGGCAGGGCGGTTGGATACGCAGTATTTT
TRBV27	-	TRBJ2-1	-	CASSSPGLHNEQFF	TGTGCCAGCAGTTCCCCGGGACTTCACAATGAGCAGTTCTTC
TRBV28	-	TRBJ1-5	-	CASRVLGQPQHF	TGTGCCAGCAGGGTACTCGGTCAGCCCCAGCATTTT
TRBV28	-	TRBJ1-4	-	CASSLPTGVFEKLFF	TGTGCCAGCAGCCTCCCGACAGGAGTATTTGAAAAACTGTTTTTT
TRBV9	TRBD1	TRBJ1-4	-	CASSSGGFGEKLFF	TGTGCCAGCAGCTCAGGGGGGTTTGGGGAAAAACTGTTTTTT
TRBV6-6	TRBD2	TRBJ2-3	-	CASSPTSGGAKIETDTQYF	TGTGCCAGCAGTCCGACTAGCGGGGGGGCAAAGATTGAGACAGATACGCAGTATTTT
TRBV25-1	-	TRBJ1-3	-	CASSDYRGNTIYF	TGTGCCAGCAGTGATTATCGTGGAAACACCATATATTTT
TRBV19	TRBD1	TRBJ1-2	once	CASNIGTDGLGYTF	TGTGCCAGTAATATAGGGACAGATGGTCTGGGCTACACCTTC
TRBV2	TRBD2	TRBJ2-2	-	CASSGRAATGELFF	TGTGCCAGTAGCGGGAGGGCCGCCACCGGGGAGCTGTTTTTT
TRBV27	-	TRBJ2-7	once	CASRGGGYEQYF	TGTGCCAGCAGAGGAGGTGGCTACGAGCAGTACTTC
TRBV19	-	TRBJ1-1	-	CASRHPASKNTEAFF	TGTGCCAGTAGGCATCCCGCGAGCAAAAACACTGAAGCTTTCTTT
TRBV5-1	-	TRBJ2-3	-	CASSLAPGSTDTQYF	TGCGCCAGCAGCTTGGCCCCGGGAAGCACAGATACGCAGTATTTT
TRBV4-1	-	TRBJ1-5	once	CASSQVFGVKDSNQPQHF	TGCGCCAGCAGCCAAGTCTTCGGGGTAAAGGATAGCAATCAGCCCCAGCATTTT
TRBV11-2	-	TRBJ1-5	-	CASSPEGQRNQPQHF	TGTGCCAGCAGCCCAGAAGGACAGCGAAATCAGCCCCAGCATTTT
TRBV27	-	TRBJ2-7	few	CASSPLSLPWEQYF	TGTGCCAGCAGTCCCCTATCCCTTCCTTGGGAGCAGTACTTC
TRBV5-6	-	TRBJ1-1	-	CASTSTDYNTEAFF	TGTGCCAGCACCTCGACCGACTACAACACTGAAGCTTTCTTT
TRBV6-2/TRBV6-3	-	TRBJ1-5	few	CASSYLVGFNQPQHF	TGTGCCAGCAGTTATTTGGTCGGTTTTAATCAGCCCCAGCATTTT
TRBV30	-	TRBJ1-1	-	CAWSVEPKLEAFF	TGTGCCTGGAGCGTGGAGCCGAAACTTGAAGCTTTCTTT
TRBV19	TRBD1	TRBJ2-1	once	CASSGTGYNEQFF	TGTGCCAGTAGCGGGACAGGATACAATGAGCAGTTCTTC
TRBV11-3	TRBD2	TRBJ2-1	-	CASSLWASGTSGSNEQFF	TGTGCCAGCAGCTTATGGGCGTCCGGGACTAGCGGGAGCAATGAGCAGTTCTTC
TRBV19	TRBD1	TRBJ2-7	-	CASRDDRVPYEQYF	TGTGCCAGTAGGGATGACAGGGTTCCCTACGAGCAGTACTTC